Listed here are 24 T cell receptor beta chains from one sample, sequenced in a study of control samples from healthy donors and cancer patients. Clones were read by immunoSEQ multiplex PCR, and TCRdb kept only the in-frame ones, dropping some. This sample has 63,000 or so clones, with roughly nine tenths found just once. Sequenced material: PBMCs. These TCRs come from a man in his sixties with colorectal cancer.

This chain joins TRBV11-2 and TRBJ1-1; possibly TRBD1 for D (5 bases). The length of the CDR3 is 13 residues. CDR1 is SGHAT, CDR2 FQNNGV, per germline. Trimming cost V 7 bases and J 4 bases, with 13 bases left between them. The CDR3, as DNA: TGTGCCAGCAAGCTTTGGGGGGGCACTGAAGCTTTCTTT. As protein: CASKLWGGTEAFF.

The chain employs TRBV27 and TRBJ2-4; D not resolved. CDR3 length equals 16 residues. Trimming removed 5 bases at V and 0 bases at J, with 14 bases between. CDR1 and CDR2 (germline): MNHEY, SMNVEV (reference sequence). The CDR3 here is CASSPTYLLAKNIQYF. CDR3 bases: TGTGCCAGCAGTCCTACGTACTTGTTAGCCAAAAACATTCAGTACTTC.

The J gene is TRBJ1-6, the V gene TRBV27; 10 bases are a match to TRBD1. The ends lost 6 bases at V and 4 bases at J; junction bases unmatched: 3. The CDR3 runs 15 residues. The V gene's germline CDR1 is MNHEY and CDR2 SMNVEV (reference sequence). The CDR3 spells CASSWTGGYNSPLHF. The CDR3 DNA reads TGTGCCAGCAGCTGGACAGGGGGGTATAATTCACCCCTCCACTTT.

This sequence joins TRBV2 and TRBJ2-5; D is ambiguous. Germline V lookup: CDR1 SNHLY, CDR2 FYNNEI. CDR3 length: 14 amino acids. Trimming took 0 bases from V and 5 from J, leaving 10 bases between them. As DNA, the CDR3 is TGTGCCAGCAGTGAAGCGCGAGTAGGGGAGACCCAGTACTTC. Translating it yields CASSEARVGETQYF.

The rearrangement links TRBV30 to TRBJ2-2; D perhaps matches TRBD2 (5 bases). Germline-derived CDR1 and CDR2 are GTSNPN and SVGIG (reference sequence). V lost 5 bases and J lost 1, with 11 bases in between. This CDR3 has 14 amino acids. The CDR3 DNA reads TGTGCCTGGGATTTCGGAGGGAACACCGGGGAGCTGTTTTTT. This encodes CAWDFGGNTGELFF.

The chain employs TRBV5-1 and TRBJ2-5, with 9 positions matching TRBD1. This CDR3 has 14 amino acids. J was trimmed by 5 bases and V by 2 bases; bases with no gene match: 4. CDR1 is SGHRS and CDR2 is YFSETQ in the germline V gene. In nucleotides, the CDR3 is TGCGCCAGCAGCTTCGGACAGGGGAGGGAGACCCAGTACTTC. It yields the protein CASSFGQGRETQYF.

The V gene is TRBV6-2 or TRBV6-3, the J gene TRBJ2-7; TRBD1 matches at 10 bases. J was trimmed by 4 bases and V by 2 bases; bases with no gene match: 5. The CDR3 covers 15 residues. CDR1 is MNHEY, CDR2 SVGEGT, per germline. CDR3 residues: CASSYEGQGTYEQYF. As DNA, the CDR3 is TGTGCCAGCAGTTACGAGGGACAGGGGACTTACGAGCAGTACTTC.

The V call is TRBV3-1 (or the pseudogene TRBV3-2), the J call TRBJ2-1; D not certain. Trimming cost V 9 bases and J 3 bases, with 15 bases left between them. Per the germline V gene, CDR1 is LGHDT and CDR2 is YNNKEL (reference sequence). The CDR3 loop spans 14 amino acids. CDR3 sequence (DNA): TGTGCCAGGCACTGGCGGATCCTCTACAATGAGCAGTTCTTC. This codes for CARHWRILYNEQFF.

The chain has TRBV10-3 and TRBJ2-5; D unclear. The CDR3 loop spans 17 amino acids. The V and J ends lost 3 bases and 5 bases respectively, with 22 bases between them. CDR1 ENHRY and CDR2 SYGVKD come from the germline V gene. The CDR3 loop is CAISEGGLVPEAETQYF. DNA of the CDR3: TGTGCCATCAGTGAAGGCGGCCTGGTACCCGAGGCGGAGACCCAGTACTTC.

This chain links TRBV10-3 with TRBJ1-5, with 11 bases that match TRBD1. V trimming: 6 bases; J trimming: 5 bases; junction bases outside the gene matches: 0. The CDR3 runs to 13 residues. The germline gives CDR1 ENHRY, CDR2 SYGVKD. CDR3 nucleotide sequence: TGTGCCATCAGGGGACAGGGGGATCAGCCCCAGCATTTT. Its protein is CAIRGQGDQPQHF.

This clone was found a few times. The V and J genes are TRBV18 and TRBJ1-5; 7 bases match TRBD1. The germline V gene encodes CDR1 KGHSH and CDR2 LQKENI. This CDR3 spans 14 amino acids. V lost 5 bases and J lost 2; bases outside the gene matches: 3. CDR3 region: CASSSGTGNQPQHF. CDR3 nucleotide sequence: TGTGCCAGCTCATCCGGGACAGGCAATCAGCCCCAGCATTTT. Looking up the rest from reference TRBV18 and TRBJ1-5 gives the full variable domain: NAGVMQNPRHLVRRRGQEARLRCSPMKGHSHVYWYRQLPEEGLKFMVYLQKENIIDESGMPKERFSAEFPKEGPSILRIQQVVRGDSAAYFCASSSGTGNQPQHFGDGTRLSIL.

The V and J genes are TRBV5-6 and TRBJ2-3; 15 positions agree with TRBD2. V lost 2 bases to trimming and J lost 7 bases; unmatched junction nucleotides: 5. CDR1 SGHDT and CDR2 YYEEEE come from the germline V gene. This CDR3 is built from 16 residues. CDR3 nucleotides: TGTGCCAGCAGCTTCCGGACTAGCGGGGGGGCACATACGCAGTATTTT. This encodes CASSFRTSGGAHTQYF.

This rearrangement joins TRBV6-5 to TRBJ1-2; D is ambiguous. The CDR3 has 13 residues. Trimming took off 7 bases at V and 0 bases at J, with 9 bases between the two ends. Germline lookup yields CDR1 MNHEY and CDR2 SVGAGI. CDR3 coding DNA: TGTGCCAGCACGGCAGACCCTAACTATGGCTACACCTTC. Translation: CASTADPNYGYTF.

The chain is built from TRBV9 and TRBJ1-6, with D possibly TRBD1 on 5 matching bases. Per germline, CDR1 SGDLS and CDR2 YYNGEE. V was pared by 0 bases and J by 5 bases, with 12 bases between. CDR3 length equals 16 residues. The CDR3 is CASSVDRGNDNSPLHF. In DNA, the CDR3 is TGTGCCAGCAGCGTAGATAGGGGTAACGATAATTCACCCCTCCACTTT.

CDR3: CASSLEDGAVGGYTF. The DNA of the CDR3 is TGCGCCAGCAGCTTGGAGGACGGCGCCGTGGGTGGCTACACCTTC. This chain uses TRBV5-1 with TRBJ1-2; D is unresolved. CDR1 and CDR2 (germline): SGHRS, YFSETQ. Deletions cut 0 bases from V and 7 bases from J, with 16 bases between. This CDR3 comprises 15 residues.

CDR3 in amino acids: CATSGPTLEQYF. The CDR3 DNA sequence: TGTGCCACCTCCGGGCCTACCCTCGAGCAGTACTTC. The chain is built from TRBV11-3 and TRBJ2-7; D is undetermined. The CDR3 sequence is 12 residues long. Per the germline V gene, CDR1 is SGHNT and CDR2 is YENEEA. Trimming pared 10 bases from V and 6 bases from J, leaving 16 bases between.

The rearrangement joins TRBV7-2 to TRBJ1-1; 9 bases align to TRBD1. Germline assignment: CDR1 SGHTA and CDR2 FQGNSA. This CDR3 is 15 amino acids long. Germline trimming cut 3 bases from V and 4 bases from J; bases unmatched to any gene: 6. Here the CDR3 DNA reads TGTGCCAGCAGCTTGCGTCGGACAGGGGCCACTGAAGCTTTCTTT. Translation: CASSLRRTGATEAFF.

The V call is TRBV9, the J call TRBJ2-7, with D perhaps matching TRBD1 (5 bases). CDR1 is SGDLS, CDR2 YYNGEE, per germline. This CDR3 contains 14 residues. V shed 0 bases and J shed 5 bases, with 12 bases lying between them. CDR3: CASSVGQSPHEQYF. For the CDR3, the DNA is TGTGCCAGCAGCGTAGGACAGTCCCCGCACGAGCAGTACTTC.

This sequence joins TRBV2 and TRBJ2-7; a possible D gene is TRBD2 (6 bases). The CDR3 extends over 16 amino acids. Germline assignment: CDR1 SNHLY and CDR2 FYNNEI. Between the trimmed V and J ends, which lost 7 bases and 0 bases, there was a span of 19 bases. The CDR3 sequence: CASTALFGGTSYEQYF. The CDR3 DNA follows: TGTGCCAGCACTGCCCTCTTTGGCGGGACCTCCTACGAGCAGTACTTC.

This chain uses TRBV4-1 with TRBJ1-5; TRBD1 aligns across 7 bases. Trimming took 4 bases from V and 3 from J; bases not matched to a gene: 6. From germline, CDR1 is MGHRA and CDR2 YSYEKL. The CDR3 totals 15 residues. The CDR3 loop is CASSLTRGDNQPQHF. The CDR3 DNA sequence: TGCGCCAGCAGCCTCACCAGGGGGGACAATCAGCCCCAGCATTTT.

This chain joins TRBV11-2 and TRBJ2-3, with D uncertain. This CDR3 is built from 15 residues. Looked up from germline, CDR1 is SGHAT and CDR2 is FQNNGV. V lost 0 bases to trimming and J lost 6 bases, with 13 bases between them. CDR3 in amino acids: CASSLDPRSADTQYF. The CDR3 region has the DNA TGTGCCAGCAGCTTAGATCCGCGGTCTGCTGATACGCAGTATTTT.

V usage is TRBV10-2 and J usage is TRBJ1-4; D remains ambiguous. CDR3 length: 13 residues. Trimming removed 5 bases at V and 8 bases at J, with 12 bases between. Germline V gives CDR1 WSHSY, CDR2 SAAADI. The CDR3 DNA reads TGCGCCAGCAGTTTGGGCACGCCCGAAAAACTGTTTTTT. Protein product: CASSLGTPEKLFF.

CDR3 sequence reads: CASSSLRTGATNEKLFF. In nucleotides, the CDR3 is TGTGCCAGTAGCTCACTGAGGACAGGAGCAACTAATGAAAAACTGTTTTTT. The rearrangement links TRBV19 to TRBJ1-4; TRBD1 matches 7 bases. Germline V lookup: CDR1 LNHDA, CDR2 SQIVND (reference sequence). With V trimmed by 6 bases and J by 0 bases, 10 bases remained unmatched. This CDR3 region has 17 residues.

The chain is built from TRBV29-1 and TRBJ1-2, with D unclear. Germline values: CDR1 SQVTM, CDR2 ANQGSEA. CDR3 length: 12 amino acids. Trimming stripped 5 bases from V and 8 bases from J, with 15 bases between. The CDR3 protein is CSVSPDGRGYTF. The CDR3 nucleotides are TGCAGCGTTTCCCCGGACGGAAGGGGCTACACCTTC.